This T cell receptor (beta chain) was found in a study of long-term antiretroviral therapy in people with HIV. Every single participant having HIV got treatment inside the United States. Runs used v3.0 of the immunoSEQ assay and were done at survey level. Some clones are missing from TCRdb's copy, which holds only in-frame ones; the method was immunoSEQ multiplex PCR. This table has roughly 28,000 clones, approximately 85% appearing once. This CDR3 region has 15 residues. CDR1 and CDR2 (germline): ENHRY, SYGVKD. Unmatched junction bases numbered 0, after V lost 2 bases and J lost 1 base. The TCR comes from a man in his forties or fifties with HIV. V and J are TRBV10-3 and TRBJ2-2, with 8 positions matching TRBD1. This sample comprised unsorted PBMCs, obtained 2.9 years after starting antiretroviral therapy. The CDR3 reads CAISEGTGNTGELFF. DNA for the CDR3: TGTGCCATCAGTGAGGGGACAGGGAACACCGGGGAGCTGTTTTTT.